The subject of this entry is one T cell receptor beta chain. Its cognate antigen is unknown. The time point: patch test 1, 2 weeks after DPC sensitization. Treatment defined: therapeutic diphenylcyclopropenone sensitization with weekly scalp DPC. For the library, individual cDNA molecules each received unique molecular identifiers. One entry per CDR3 protein results from TCRdb running MiXCR on the RACE reads. The data show under 85,000 distinct CDR3 sequences, approximately 10% seen once. This entry belongs to a study of human T cells and chemical hapten exposure. General study findings and limits: Large CDR3 similarity clusters arose significantly more often from expanded TCRs than from controls. Patch test score rose with PT1 expanded TCR count, significant at thresholds 8, 16 and 32, not 4. After DPC sensitization, TCRs above 1 in 1000 frequency showed no change.

This CDR3 region has 14 residues. Germline V lookup: CDR1 DFQATT, CDR2 SNEGSKA (reference sequence). The V end was cut by 6 bases, the J end by 2 bases, with 14 bases between. This TCR was sampled from a woman aged 45-65 years with alopecia areata. Some clones in this sample may be carry-over from other donors' samples. The chain has TRBV20-1 and TRBJ2-1; D not certain. This specimen was whole blood, taken in connection with sensitization to the hapten diphenylcyclopropenone (DPC). CDR3 protein: CSAARWSAYNEQFF. The DNA of the CDR3 is TGCAGTGCCGCCAGATGGAGCGCCTACAATGAGCAGTTCTTC.